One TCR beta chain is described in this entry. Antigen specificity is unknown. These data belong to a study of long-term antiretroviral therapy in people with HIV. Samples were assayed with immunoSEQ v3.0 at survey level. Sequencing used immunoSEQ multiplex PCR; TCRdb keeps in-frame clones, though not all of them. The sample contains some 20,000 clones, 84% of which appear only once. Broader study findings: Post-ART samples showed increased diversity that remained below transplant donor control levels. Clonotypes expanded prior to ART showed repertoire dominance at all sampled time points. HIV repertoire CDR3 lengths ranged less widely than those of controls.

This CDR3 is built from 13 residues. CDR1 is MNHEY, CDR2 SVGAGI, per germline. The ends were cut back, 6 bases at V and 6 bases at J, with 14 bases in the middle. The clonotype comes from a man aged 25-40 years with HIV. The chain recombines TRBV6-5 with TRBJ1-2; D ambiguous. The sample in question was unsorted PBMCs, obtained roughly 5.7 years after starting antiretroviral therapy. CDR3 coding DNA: TGTGCCAGCAGCCCCTCCTGGTTGGATGGCTACACCTTC. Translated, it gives CASSPSWLDGYTF.